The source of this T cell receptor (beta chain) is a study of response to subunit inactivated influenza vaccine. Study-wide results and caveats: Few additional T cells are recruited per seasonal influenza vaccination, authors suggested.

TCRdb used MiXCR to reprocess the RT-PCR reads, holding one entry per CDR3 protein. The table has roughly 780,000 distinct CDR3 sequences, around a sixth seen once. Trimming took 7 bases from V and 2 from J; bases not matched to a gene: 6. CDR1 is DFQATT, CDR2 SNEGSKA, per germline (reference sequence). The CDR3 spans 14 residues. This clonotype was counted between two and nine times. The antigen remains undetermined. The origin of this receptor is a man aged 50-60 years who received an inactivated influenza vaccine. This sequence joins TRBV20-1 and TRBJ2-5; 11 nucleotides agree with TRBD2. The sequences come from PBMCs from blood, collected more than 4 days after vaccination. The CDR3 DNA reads TGCAGTGTCAGACTAGCGGGGTGGCAAGAGACCCAGTACTTC. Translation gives CSVRLAGWQETQYF.